The sequence of this T cell receptor beta chain was determined in a study of blood T cell repertoires in COVID-19 (dated by TCRdb to 2019 to 2021). In the study overall: Samples from collaborators originated in the United States, Italy and Spain and spanned both the acute and convalescent phases of COVID-19. The material from the prospective study consisted of cDNA or gDNA derived from T cells, B-cell-depleted T cells, or PBMCs. Samples came from the ongoing ImmuneRACE study (first 160 participants) plus 1,254 subjects from 6 global collaborators. Where available, HLA class I and class II types were taken from metadata supplied by the sample provider and were not determined by assay-based typing. Nearly every sample came with metadata listing a de-identified subject ID, COVID-19 status, age in years and sex. The repertoires were released in a freely available public database meant as a resource for research on the immune response to SARS-CoV-2. Deeply sampled blood TCRbeta repertoires from subjects exposed to, actively infected with, or recovered from COVID-19 were included in the dataset. The investigation overall reported the following: Clinical and demographic metadata were provided uncurated, with the amount varying by source and participant.

On this clone itself: Its antigen remains undetermined. One base away there is no much larger clone; base qualities are not given.

As encoded in the germline V gene, CDR1 is MDHEN while CDR2 is SYDVKM. V and J are trimmed by 3 bases and 7 bases, and the gene matches miss 5 bases of the junction. The CDR3, cysteine through phenylalanine, is 15 amino acids long. Only the CDR3 part of the read is kept: 45 bases, read in frame from the first base. Samples from volunteer blood donors who had recovered from COVID-19 were contributed by a second Seattle source. Whole blood was collected in K2EDTA tubes by collaborating institutions according to the institutions' own protocols. For TCRbeta analysis, collaborators shipped samples as frozen whole blood, isolated PBMCs, or DNA extracted from either of those sample types. The immunoSEQ Assay, a bias-controlled multiplex PCR, was used to amplify TCRbeta CDR3 regions from genomic DNA. Per the source publication's procedure: The number of nucleated cells in each sample was estimated by amplification of reference gene primers within the assay. Sequence reads were collapsed and filtered to measure the absolute abundance of every unique TCRbeta CDR3 rearrangement. Productive Simpson clonality was computed per sample as the square root of Simpson's diversity index over productive rearrangements. Drawn from immuneACCESS, this table holds only the in-frame rearrangements with V and J called that TCRdb kept. Clones are partly lost; checked studies trace under half to an unresolved V gene and leave the rest unexplained. V, J and clone size are those of that table, while D and trimming were read from the DNA. For this sample there are more than 300,000 clones; 80% to 90% appear just once. The ten largest account for under 6.5% of the sample.

The chain couples TRBV28 to TRBJ2-1, with 11 central nucleotides matching TRBD2. Sample: peripheral blood. This sequence was found in a man between 18 and 35 years old who had recovered from COVID-19. The DNA sequence is given as TGTGCCAGCAGTTTTGGGGGACTAGCGGCAAATGAGCAGTTCTTC. This translates into CASSFGGLAANEQFF.